Below are 17 T cell receptor beta chains sequenced from a single sample in a study of blood T cells in healthy people across ages. The use of a sample-barcoded 5' primer and a J-beta primer mix characterized a second PCR of about 7 to 12 cycles. TCRdb independently ran MiXCR on the 5' RACE reads; one entry per CDR3 protein. The data hold around 1,500,000 distinct CDR3 sequences, with approximately 28% observed a single time. The specimen was blood. The receptor source for this set is a woman aged 30 to 39 in good health.

This clonotype was seen a few times. J is TRBJ2-1 and V is TRBV4-1; D remains ambiguous. Trimming took 5 bases from V and 8 from J, leaving 10 bases between them. This CDR3 comprises 12 residues. From germline, CDR1 is MGHRA and CDR2 YSYEKL. CDR3 nucleotides: TGCGCCAGCAGCGTAGGCCGGGATGAGCAGTTCTTC. Translating gives CASSVGRDEQFF.

The DNA for the CDR3 is TGCGCCAGCAGCCAAGATCCAAGACCCCGCAATGGCTACACCTTC. This translates into CASSQDPRPRNGYTF. V is TRBV4-3 and J is TRBJ1-2, with D unclear. Trimming shortened V by 0 bases and J by 6 bases, and 14 bases separated the two germline ends. There are 15 residues in the CDR3. Per the germline V gene, CDR1 is LGHNA and CDR2 is YSLEER.

Concerning this clonotype itself: A much larger clone differs by one base, so this may be a read error. The rearrangement joins TRBV29-1 to TRBJ2-5; 10 nucleotides align to TRBD2. In germline, CDR1 is SQVTM, CDR2 ANQGSEA. The CDR3 has 15 residues. The V segment lost 3 bases and the J segment 11 bases; nucleotides outside the gene matches: 15. The CDR3 region has the DNA TGCAGCGTTGATCCAATAGCGGGGGGCTCCGATGAGCAGTACTTC. Protein product: CSVDPIAGGSDEQYF.

This clonotype has just a few counts. The J gene is TRBJ2-1, the V gene TRBV12-3 or TRBV12-4; the D is unclear. V was cut by 0 bases and J by 6 bases, with 12 bases left in between. The CDR3 length is 15 residues. CDR3 sequence reads: CASSLARFAINEQFF. CDR3 coding DNA: TGTGCCAGCAGTTTAGCTAGGTTTGCGATCAATGAGCAGTTCTTC.

V is TRBV25-1 and J is TRBJ2-7; D unresolved. V lost 7 bases and J 3 bases, leaving 19 bases between the germline ends. The length of the CDR3 is 15 residues. CDR1 is MGHDK and CDR2 is SYGVNS in the germline V gene. CDR3 region: CASTTPRLSRYEQYF. DNA of the CDR3: TGTGCCAGCACCACCCCCCGTTTAAGCCGCTACGAGCAGTACTTC.

The sample holds a few counts of this clonotype. The chain combines TRBV28 with TRBJ2-5; D might be TRBD1 (6 bases). Trimming stripped 10 bases from V and 5 bases from J, with 23 bases between. Germline V lookup: CDR1 MDHEN, CDR2 SYDVKM. This CDR3 is built from 15 residues. The CDR3 bases are TGTGCCATCTTCCCCTCCACAGGGACCGGCGAGACCCAGTACTTC. Its protein is CAIFPSTGTGETQYF.

This clonotype was recorded a few times. J is TRBJ2-1 and V is TRBV24-1, with D possibly TRBD2 on 5 matching bases. CDR1 and CDR2 from the germline V gene are KGHDR and SFDVKD. V was trimmed by 4 bases and J by 11 bases, leaving 11 bases between them. This CDR3 comprises 12 residues. In nucleotides, the CDR3 is TGTGCCACCAGTGACTCGGACGGGAAGCAGTTCTTC. Encoded protein: CATSDSDGKQFF.

There are a few counts of this clonotype. This sequence joins TRBV28 and TRBJ2-1; D may match TRBD1 or TRBD2 (5 bases each). Per the germline V gene, CDR1 is MDHEN and CDR2 is SYDVKM. The CDR3 is made up of 10 amino acids. Deletions cut 8 bases from V and 11 bases from J, with 10 bases between. The CDR3 loop is CASGRDQQFF. The CDR3, as DNA: TGTGCCAGCGGCCGGGACCAGCAGTTCTTC.

This clonotype was detected many times. CDR3 nucleotide sequence: TGTGCCAGCAGCCCCGTCCGCCTAGCGGGGGGCACAGATACGCAGTATTTT. It specifies CASSPVRLAGGTDTQYF. The rearrangement links TRBV7-9 to TRBJ2-3; 10 bases match TRBD2. V was clipped by 5 bases and J by 1 base; unmatched bases: 9. The CDR3 sequence is 17 residues long. Germline loops: CDR1 SEHNR, CDR2 FQNEAQ (reference sequence). Combining the CDR3 with reference TRBV7-9 and TRBJ2-3 gives the whole variable domain DTGVSQNPRHKITKRGQNVTFRCDPISEHNRLYWYRQTLGQGPEFLTYFQNEAQLEKSRLLSDRFSAERPKGSFSTLEIQRTEQGDSAMYLCASSPVRLAGGTDTQYFGPGTRLTVL.

There are a few counts of this clonotype. This chain connects TRBV3-1 to TRBJ2-1; 12 bases line up with TRBD2. Germline V gene sequence: CDR1 LGHDT, CDR2 YNNKEL (reference sequence). The CDR3 totals 17 residues. V trimming: 6 bases; J trimming: 0 bases; junction bases outside the gene matches: 6. CDR3 DNA: TGTGCCAGCAGACTAGCGGGGGGCCAGAGCTCCTACAATGAGCAGTTCTTC. As protein: CASRLAGGQSSYNEQFF.

Regarding this clonotype: A read error may be the cause here, since a much bigger clone is one base away. The genes are TRBV27 and TRBJ2-1; 8 bases align to TRBD2. Germline CDR1 is MNHEY and CDR2 is SMNVEV (reference sequence). CDR3 length: 13 residues. The V and J ends lost 11 bases and 1 base, in that order; junction bases with no gene match: 4. CDR3 nucleotide sequence: TGTGCCTGGAGCGGGGGATCCTACAATGAGCAGTTCTTC. This codes for CAWSGGSYNEQFF.

The genes are TRBV3-1 and TRBJ1-2; D unresolved. The CDR3 covers 13 residues. The germline V gene encodes CDR1 LGHDT and CDR2 YNNKEL (reference sequence). The V end lost 0 bases, the J end lost 7 bases, and 9 bases lay between the germline ends. The CDR3 DNA is TGTGCCAGCAGCCAAGAGTTGAGAACTGGCTACACCTTC. Translated: CASSQELRTGYTF.

This clonotype has only a few counts. The chain employs TRBV9 and TRBJ2-3; 7 nucleotides agree with TRBD1. Germline assignment: CDR1 SGDLS and CDR2 YYNGEE. CDR3 length equals 15 residues. The junction had 4 bases not matched to a gene; V was cut back by 0 bases and J by 3 bases. CDR3 nucleotide sequence: TGTGCCAGCAGCGTAGGGGGACAGTCGACAGATACGCAGTATTTT. Its translation is CASSVGGQSTDTQYF.

The chain employs TRBV15 and TRBJ2-1, with D uncertain. V gave up 0 bases and J gave up 13 bases, with 13 bases separating them. Germline loops: CDR1 LNHNV, CDR2 YYDKDF (reference sequence). There are 13 residues in the CDR3. CDR3 loop: CATSRDQRETQFF. The DNA of the CDR3 is TGTGCCACCAGCAGAGATCAGAGAGAGACCCAGTTCTTC.

This clonotype was observed at least ten times. The J gene is TRBJ2-3, the V gene TRBV15; D is tentatively TRBD1 or TRBD2 (5 bases each). CDR1 and CDR2 (germline): LNHNV, YYDKDF (reference sequence). V dropped 3 bases and J dropped 2 bases, with 12 bases sitting between them. CDR3 size: 15 residues. CDR3 sequence: CATSSHGGFTDTQYF. CDR3 DNA sequence: TGTGCCACCAGCAGTCATGGGGGTTTCACAGATACGCAGTATTTT.

This clonotype has a handful of counts. The gene calls are TRBV5-6 and TRBJ1-5, with TRBD1 matching over 7 bases. V lost 9 bases and J lost 7; bases outside the gene matches: 13. The CDR3 length is 14 residues. Germline CDR1 reads SGHDT; CDR2 reads YYEEEE. CDR3 DNA sequence: TGTGCCAACAAAGGGGGCAGGATAAGGCAGCCCCAGCATTTT. Encoded protein: CANKGGRIRQPQHF.

This clonotype turned up a few times. The V call is TRBV4-1, the J call TRBJ2-1, with unresolved D. Trimming stripped 7 bases from V and 4 bases from J, with 14 bases between. Germline V CDR1 and CDR2: MGHRA, YSYEKL. The CDR3 sequence is 14 residues long. CDR3 sequence: CASTPKRDYNEQFF. The CDR3 coding sequence is TGCGCCAGCACCCCCAAAAGGGATTACAATGAGCAGTTCTTC.